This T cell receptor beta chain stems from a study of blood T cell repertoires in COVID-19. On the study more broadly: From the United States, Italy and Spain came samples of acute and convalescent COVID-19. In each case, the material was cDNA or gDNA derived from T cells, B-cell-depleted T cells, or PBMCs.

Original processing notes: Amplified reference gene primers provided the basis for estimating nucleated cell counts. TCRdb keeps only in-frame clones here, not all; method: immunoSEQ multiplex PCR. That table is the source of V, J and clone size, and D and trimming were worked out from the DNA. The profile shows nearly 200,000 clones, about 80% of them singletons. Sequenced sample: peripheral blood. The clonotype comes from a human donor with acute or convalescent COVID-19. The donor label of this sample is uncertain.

The DNA for the CDR3 is TGTGCCAGCACCTCTTACGGGCTCCGTCAGGGTCAGGGTCAGGGTCTTGAGCAGTACTTC. Translating gives CASTSYGLRQGQGQGLEQYF. This sequence joins TRBV7-8 and TRBJ2-7, with D maybe TRBD1 (5 bases). The CDR3 is 20 amino acids. The V end was cut by 7 bases, the J end by 7 bases, with 38 bases between. Germline values: CDR1 SGHVS, CDR2 FQNEAQ.